The present entry profiles one T cell receptor (beta chain) with its context. TCRdb passed the RT-PCR reads through MiXCR, listing each CDR3 protein once. The profile covers fewer than 800,000 distinct CDR3 sequences, with more than 15% appearing a single time and roughly 11% taken by the ten largest. This entry is derived from a study of response to subunit inactivated influenza vaccine. The germline gives CDR1 SGHTA, CDR2 FQGTGA. V shed 5 bases and J shed 7 bases, with 14 bases lying between them. This CDR3 has 14 amino acids. Here the sequenced sample was PBMCs from blood, taken 12 days after vaccination. This TCR was sampled from a man between 45 and 60 years old who received an inactivated influenza vaccine. The genes are TRBV7-3 and TRBJ2-2; possibly TRBD1 for D (6 bases). CDR3 loop: CASSLGATNGELFF. The CDR3 nucleotides read TGTGCCAGCAGCCTGGGGGCGACCAACGGGGAGCTGTTTTTT.